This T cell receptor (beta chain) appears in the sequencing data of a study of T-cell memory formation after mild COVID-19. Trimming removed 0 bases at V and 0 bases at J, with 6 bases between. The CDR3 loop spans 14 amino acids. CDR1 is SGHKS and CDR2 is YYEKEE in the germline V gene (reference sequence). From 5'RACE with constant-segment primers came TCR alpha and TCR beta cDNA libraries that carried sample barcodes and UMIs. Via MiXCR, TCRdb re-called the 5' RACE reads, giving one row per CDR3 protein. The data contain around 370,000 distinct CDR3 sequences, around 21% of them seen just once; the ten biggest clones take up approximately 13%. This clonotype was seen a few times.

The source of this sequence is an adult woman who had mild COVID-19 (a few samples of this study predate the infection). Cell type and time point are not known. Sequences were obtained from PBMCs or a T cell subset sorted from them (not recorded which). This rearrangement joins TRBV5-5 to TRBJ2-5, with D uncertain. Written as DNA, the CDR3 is TGTGCCAGCAGCTTGGAAGAGTACCAAGAGACCCAGTACTTC. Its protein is CASSLEEYQETQYF.